The rows below give T cell receptor beta chains drawn from one sample of a study of early T cells in non-severe SARS-CoV-2 infection. In TCRdb, the 5' RACE reads were re-called with MiXCR into one record per CDR3 protein. The sample has approximately 32,000 distinct CDR3 sequences, about 3.9% seen once. The sequenced material came from whole blood. The receptor set was obtained from an adult who was a healthcare worker with PCR-confirmed SARS-CoV-2 infection or an uninfected control (not recorded which). Each CDR3 is given with its conserved first and last residue. The order of the fields is V gene, D gene, clone size, J gene, CDR3 protein, CDR3 DNA. D genes are given only for firm matches. Clone sizes are given selectively: once, few, many, or a class where the clone is expanded.

V: TRBV19
D: TRBD1
size: NA
J: TRBJ2-5
CDR3: CASSVTGGFAETQYF
DNA: TGTGCCAGTAGTGTTACAGGGGGATTCGCCGAGACCCAGTACTTC

V: TRBV7-2
D: NA
size: many
J: TRBJ2-4
CDR3: CASSPGTYRARTKNIQYF
DNA: TGTGCCAGCAGCCCGGGGACCTACAGGGCGAGGACCAAAAACATTCAGTACTTC

V: TRBV20-1
D: NA
size: few
J: TRBJ1-4
CDR3: CSARDGGIATNEKLFF
DNA: TGCAGTGCTAGAGATGGGGGGATAGCAACTAATGAAAAACTGTTTTTT

V: TRBV10-3
D: NA
size: many
J: TRBJ2-7
CDR3: CAISESVMRERYF
DNA: TGTGCCATCAGTGAGTCGGTAATGAGGGAGAGGTACTTC

V: TRBV28
D: NA
size: NA
J: TRBJ2-7
CDR3: CASSHGYEQYF
DNA: TGTGCCAGCAGTCACGGGTACGAGCAGTACTTC

V: TRBV29-1
D: NA
size: many
J: TRBJ1-5
CDR3: CSVGGVSNQPQHF
DNA: TGCAGCGTGGGGGGGGTAAGCAATCAGCCCCAGCATTTT

V: TRBV10-1
D: NA
size: many
J: TRBJ2-2
CDR3: CASIDPNTGELFF
DNA: TGCGCCAGCATTGACCCGAACACCGGGGAGCTGTTTTTT

V: TRBV11-2
D: NA
size: many
J: TRBJ2-1
CDR3: CAGRGGGGNEQFF
DNA: TGTGCCGGGCGAGGGGGCGGGGGAAATGAGCAGTTCTTC

V: TRBV7-3
D: NA
size: many
J: TRBJ1-1
CDR3: CASSMGPNTEAFF
DNA: TGTGCCAGCTCGATGGGACCCAACACTGAAGCTTTCTTT

V: TRBV6-6
D: NA
size: many
J: TRBJ2-2
CDR3: CASNPRGGHTGELFF
DNA: TGTGCCAGCAACCCCCGTGGAGGGCACACCGGGGAGCTGTTTTTT

V: TRBV29-1
D: NA
size: many
J: TRBJ1-1
CDR3: CSVDPGGVGRWTEAFF
DNA: TGCAGCGTTGATCCCGGGGGCGTCGGACGGTGGACTGAAGCTTTCTTT

V: TRBV6-6
D: NA
size: many
J: TRBJ2-6
CDR3: CASTNGRSGANVLTF
DNA: TGTGCCAGCACGAACGGTCGCTCTGGGGCCAACGTCCTGACTTTC

V: TRBV6-6
D: NA
size: many
J: TRBJ2-1
CDR3: CASSYSLGTNNEQFF
DNA: TGTGCCAGCAGTTACTCCCTTGGAACTAACAATGAGCAGTTCTTC

V: TRBV7-3
D: TRBD1
size: many
J: TRBJ2-3
CDR3: CASSLAGTGRTDTQYF
DNA: TGTGCCAGCAGCCTAGCCGGGACAGGGCGCACAGATACGCAGTATTTT

V: TRBV3-1
D: NA
size: many
J: TRBJ2-6
CDR3: CASSQDLGANVLTF
DNA: TGTGCCAGCAGCCAAGATCTTGGGGCCAACGTCCTGACTTTC

V: TRBV12-3/TRBV12-4
D: TRBD1
size: many
J: TRBJ1-4
CDR3: CASSLAPQGAGEKLFF
DNA: TGTGCCAGCAGTTTAGCGCCCCAGGGGGCGGGTGAAAAACTGTTTTTT

V: TRBV23-1
D: TRBD2
size: many
J: TRBJ2-5
CDR3: CASSPYGLAGRSQETQYF
DNA: TGCGCCAGCAGTCCTTACGGGCTAGCGGGACGGAGCCAAGAGACCCAGTACTTC

V: TRBV7-2
D: TRBD2
size: NA
J: TRBJ2-1
CDR3: CASSPRGLAGTTYNEQFF
DNA: TGTGCCAGCAGCCCCCGTGGGTTAGCGGGAACTACCTACAATGAGCAGTTCTTC

V: TRBV27
D: NA
size: many
J: TRBJ2-7
CDR3: CASSLEAGRGHEQYF
DNA: TGTGCCAGCAGTTTAGAGGCGGGCAGGGGCCACGAGCAGTACTTC

V: TRBV7-6
D: NA
size: many
J: TRBJ2-1
CDR3: CASSLDGGRGGEQFF
DNA: TGTGCCAGCTCCCTCGACGGGGGAAGGGGAGGTGAGCAGTTCTTC

V: TRBV29-1
D: TRBD1
size: many
J: TRBJ2-7
CDR3: CSVETDRTYEQYF
DNA: TGCAGCGTTGAGACGGACAGGACCTACGAGCAGTACTTC

V: TRBV11-2
D: TRBD1
size: many
J: TRBJ2-2
CDR3: CASSGQGAGELFF
DNA: TGTGCCAGCAGCGGACAGGGAGCCGGGGAGCTGTTTTTT

V: TRBV11-3
D: TRBD2
size: NA
J: TRBJ2-7
CDR3: CASSPKLAGPEQYF
DNA: TGTGCCAGCAGCCCCAAGCTAGCGGGACCCGAGCAGTACTTC

V: TRBV29-1
D: NA
size: many
J: TRBJ2-1
CDR3: CSVRQGPWEHDEQFF
DNA: TGCAGCGTTCGGCAGGGTCCCTGGGAGCACGATGAGCAGTTCTTC

V: TRBV7-6
D: TRBD2
size: NA
J: TRBJ2-2
CDR3: CASSPFSGKNTGELFF
DNA: TGTGCCAGCAGCCCATTTAGCGGGAAGAACACCGGGGAGCTGTTTTTT

V: TRBV7-2
D: TRBD2
size: NA
J: TRBJ2-5
CDR3: CASSPLAGSQETQYF
DNA: TGTGCCAGCAGCCCTCTAGCGGGATCCCAAGAGACCCAGTACTTC

V: TRBV15
D: NA
size: many
J: TRBJ1-5
CDR3: CATSTNRGNQPQHF
DNA: TGTGCCACCAGCACAAACAGGGGCAATCAGCCCCAGCATTTT

V: TRBV4-1
D: TRBD2
size: many
J: TRBJ2-1
CDR3: CASSQEAGGADNEQFF
DNA: TGCGCCAGCAGCCAAGAAGCGGGGGGGGCCGACAATGAGCAGTTCTTC

V: TRBV18
D: NA
size: many
J: TRBJ2-3
CDR3: CASSPRQGGDTQYF
DNA: TGTGCCAGCTCACCCCGACAGGGAGGGGATACGCAGTATTTT

V: TRBV5-1
D: NA
size: many
J: TRBJ2-2
CDR3: CASTNSGSNTGELFF
DNA: TGCGCCAGCACCAATAGCGGTTCGAACACCGGGGAGCTGTTTTTT

V: TRBV5-1
D: NA
size: many
J: TRBJ2-7
CDR3: CASSWGTQTYEQYF
DNA: TGCGCCAGCAGCTGGGGGACACAAACCTACGAGCAGTACTTC

V: TRBV7-6
D: NA
size: many
J: TRBJ1-1
CDR3: CASSLDSNTEAFF
DNA: TGTGCCAGCAGCTTAGACTCGAACACTGAAGCTTTCTTT

V: TRBV7-9
D: NA
size: many
J: TRBJ2-1
CDR3: CASSPPGRGGGEQFF
DNA: TGTGCCAGCAGCCCCCCCGGGCGGGGAGGTGGGGAGCAGTTCTTC

V: TRBV7-9
D: NA
size: many
J: TRBJ2-7
CDR3: CASSGTRTQIYEQYF
DNA: TGTGCCAGCAGCGGGACGAGGACCCAGATATACGAGCAGTACTTC

V: TRBV24-1
D: TRBD1
size: many
J: TRBJ1-5
CDR3: CATSTGGTGNQPQHF
DNA: TGTGCCACCAGTACAGGGGGCACGGGCAATCAGCCCCAGCATTTT

V: TRBV28
D: TRBD1
size: many
J: TRBJ2-1
CDR3: CASSPMGTGSQLSSYNEQFF
DNA: TGTGCCAGCAGCCCCATGGGGACAGGTTCCCAACTTAGCTCCTACAATGAGCAGTTCTTC

V: TRBV5-6
D: NA
size: many
J: TRBJ1-2
CDR3: CASTPDSYGYTF
DNA: TGTGCCAGCACCCCGGACAGCTATGGCTACACCTTC

V: TRBV19
D: NA
size: many
J: TRBJ1-5
CDR3: CASSIGGLGTNQPQHF
DNA: TGTGCCAGTAGTATTGGAGGCCTGGGGACCAATCAGCCCCAGCATTTT

V: TRBV20-1
D: TRBD1
size: many
J: TRBJ2-5
CDR3: CSAFGRDSQETQYF
DNA: TGCAGTGCTTTTGGCCGGGACAGCCAAGAGACCCAGTACTTC

V: TRBV7-3
D: NA
size: many
J: TRBJ1-1
CDR3: CASSSGSDTEAFF
DNA: TGTGCCAGCAGCTCGGGGTCCGACACTGAAGCTTTCTTT

V: TRBV7-9
D: NA
size: NA
J: TRBJ1-1
CDR3: CASSLESGFDEAFF
DNA: TGTGCCAGCAGCTTAGAGTCAGGGTTTGATGAAGCTTTCTTT

V: TRBV12-3/TRBV12-4
D: NA
size: many
J: TRBJ2-3
CDR3: CASSLGSRAARRTDTQYF
DNA: TGTGCCAGCAGTTTGGGGTCCCGAGCCGCCCGACGCACAGATACGCAGTATTTT

V: TRBV29-1
D: NA
size: many
J: TRBJ2-7
CDR3: CSIGLSSYEQYF
DNA: TGCAGCATTGGACTGTCCTCCTACGAGCAGTACTTC

V: TRBV20-1
D: NA
size: many
J: TRBJ2-1
CDR3: CSANPGPGSEQFF
DNA: TGCAGTGCTAACCCGGGTCCTGGAAGTGAGCAGTTCTTC

V: TRBV11-2
D: NA
size: many
J: TRBJ2-2
CDR3: CASTFADTGELFF
DNA: TGTGCCAGCACCTTTGCCGACACCGGGGAGCTGTTTTTT

V: TRBV20-1
D: NA
size: many
J: TRBJ2-5
CDR3: CSARNNYQETQYF
DNA: TGCAGTGCTAGAAACAACTACCAAGAGACCCAGTACTTC

V: TRBV7-8
D: NA
size: many
J: TRBJ2-2
CDR3: CASSPVGVANTGELFF
DNA: TGTGCCAGCAGCCCTGTGGGGGTCGCGAACACCGGGGAGCTGTTTTTT

V: TRBV27
D: TRBD1
size: many
J: TRBJ2-2
CDR3: CASSPTGNGDTGELFF
DNA: TGTGCCAGCAGTCCGACAGGGAATGGCGACACCGGGGAGCTGTTTTTT

V: TRBV12-3/TRBV12-4
D: NA
size: many
J: TRBJ1-1
CDR3: CASSRRGGREAFF
DNA: TGTGCCAGCAGCCGGAGGGGAGGCAGGGAAGCTTTCTTT

V: TRBV3-1
D: TRBD1
size: NA
J: TRBJ1-6
CDR3: CASSLRVGTGASPLHF
DNA: TGTGCCAGCAGCCTAAGGGTTGGGACAGGGGCTTCACCCCTCCACTTT

V: TRBV9
D: NA
size: many
J: TRBJ2-5
CDR3: CASSVAALQETQYF
DNA: TGTGCCAGCAGCGTAGCGGCCCTCCAAGAGACCCAGTACTTC

V: TRBV10-3
D: NA
size: many
J: TRBJ1-2
CDR3: CAISESIDGDPAYGYTF
DNA: TGTGCCATCAGTGAGTCGATTGACGGCGATCCAGCGTATGGCTACACCTTC

V: TRBV6-6
D: TRBD2
size: many
J: TRBJ2-1
CDR3: CASSYPTSGRSSYNEQFF
DNA: TGTGCCAGCAGTTACCCGACTAGCGGGAGGAGCTCCTACAATGAGCAGTTCTTC

V: TRBV7-2
D: NA
size: many
J: TRBJ2-5
CDR3: CASSLTSGEETQYF
DNA: TGTGCCAGCAGCTTAACCTCGGGGGAAGAGACCCAGTACTTC

V: TRBV3-1
D: NA
size: many
J: TRBJ2-2
CDR3: CASSSSGGAGELFF
DNA: TGTGCCAGCAGCTCAAGTGGAGGGGCCGGGGAGCTGTTTTTT

V: TRBV15
D: NA
size: many
J: TRBJ2-2
CDR3: CATSTPLRDQKNTGELFF
DNA: TGTGCCACCAGCACCCCCCTCCGGGACCAAAAGAACACCGGGGAGCTGTTTTTT

V: TRBV7-2
D: TRBD1
size: many
J: TRBJ2-7
CDR3: CASSRQGYEQYF
DNA: TGTGCCAGCAGCCGACAGGGCTACGAGCAGTACTTC

V: TRBV18
D: NA
size: many
J: TRBJ2-5
CDR3: CASSPLGGPETQYF
DNA: TGTGCCAGCTCACCCCTCGGGGGTCCGGAGACCCAGTACTTC

V: TRBV4-1
D: NA
size: many
J: TRBJ1-1
CDR3: CASRERGAGIMNTEAFF
DNA: TGCGCCAGCAGGGAAAGGGGGGCGGGGATTATGAACACTGAAGCTTTCTTT

V: TRBV3-1
D: NA
size: many
J: TRBJ2-3
CDR3: CASSQVSASDTQYF
DNA: TGTGCCAGCAGCCAAGTTTCAGCCTCAGATACGCAGTATTTT